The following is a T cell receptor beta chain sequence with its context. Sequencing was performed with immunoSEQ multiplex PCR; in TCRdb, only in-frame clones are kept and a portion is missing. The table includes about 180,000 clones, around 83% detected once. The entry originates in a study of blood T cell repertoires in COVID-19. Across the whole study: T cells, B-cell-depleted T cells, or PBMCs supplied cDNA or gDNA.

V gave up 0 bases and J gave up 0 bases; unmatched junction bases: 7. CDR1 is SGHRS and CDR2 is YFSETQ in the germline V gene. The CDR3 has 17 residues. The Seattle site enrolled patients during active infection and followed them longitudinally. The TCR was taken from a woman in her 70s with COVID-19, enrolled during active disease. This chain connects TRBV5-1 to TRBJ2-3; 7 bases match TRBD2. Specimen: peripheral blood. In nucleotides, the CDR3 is TGCGCCAGCAGCTTGGGATTTAGCGGGCATAGCACAGATACGCAGTATTTT. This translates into CASSLGFSGHSTDTQYF.